Many counts were recorded for the clone carrying this T cell receptor beta chain. Its antigen is not identified. Axillary draining lymph nodes of breast cancer patients supplied the node samples. TCRdb called the multiplex PCR reads again in MiXCR, with one record for every CDR3 protein. The table has around 290,000 distinct CDR3 sequences, over 30% seen once. The data originate from a study of breast tumors, draining lymph nodes, adjacent tissues. Study-wide results and limits: Tumor TCR diversity was below lymph nodes but above nontumor tissue.

The material sequenced was axillary lymph node tissue. This TCR derives from a female donor with breast cancer. Some clones in this sample may be carry-over from other donors' samples.

In DNA form, the CDR3 reads TGCAGTGCTAGAGGTCTAGATCAAGAGACCCAGTACTTC. Translated: CSARGLDQETQYF. This chain uses TRBV20-1 with TRBJ2-5; D is undetermined. With 1 base removed from V and 2 bases from J, the gap between germline ends came to 8 bases. The CDR3 consists of 13 residues. In germline, CDR1 is DFQATT, CDR2 SNEGSKA (reference sequence).